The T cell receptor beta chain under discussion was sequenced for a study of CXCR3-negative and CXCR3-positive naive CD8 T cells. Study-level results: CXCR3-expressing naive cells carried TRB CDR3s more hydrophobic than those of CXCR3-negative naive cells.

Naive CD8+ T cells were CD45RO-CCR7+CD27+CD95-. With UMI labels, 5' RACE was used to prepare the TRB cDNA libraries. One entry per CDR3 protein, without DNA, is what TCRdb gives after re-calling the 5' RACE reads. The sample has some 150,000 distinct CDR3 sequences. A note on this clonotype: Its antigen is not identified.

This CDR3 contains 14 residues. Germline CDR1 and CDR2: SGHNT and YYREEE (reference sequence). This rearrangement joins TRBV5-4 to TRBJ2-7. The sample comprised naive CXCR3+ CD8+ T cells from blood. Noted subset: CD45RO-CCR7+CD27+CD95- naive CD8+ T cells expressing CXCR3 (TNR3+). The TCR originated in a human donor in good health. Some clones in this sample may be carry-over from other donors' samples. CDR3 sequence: CASGPRGRTYEQYF.